This TCR beta chain was documented in a study of cytomegalovirus exposure and HLA in healthy donors. The study's findings and limits: It has been reported that TCR beta sequences accurately predicted the HLA-A and HLA-B alleles of most subjects. Through in vitro validation, a few CMV-associated chains were shown to be specific for CMV antigens.

PCR used 60 Vbeta primers and 13 Jbeta primers. Sequencing used immunoSEQ multiplex PCR; TCRdb keeps in-frame clones, though not all of them. The sample yields about 140,000 clones, 80% to 85% seen once. Germline assignment: CDR1 MRHNA and CDR2 SNTAGT. Trimming shortened V by 8 bases and J by 7 bases, and 27 bases separated the two germline ends. This CDR3 region has 16 residues. Of note for this clone: The antigen remains undetermined.

There were likely unrecorded immune exposures, though donors were nominally healthy when sampled. The sequenced sample consisted of PBMCs. This TCR was recovered from a male donor in good health and CMV-seronegative. V usage is TRBV6-4 and J usage is TRBJ2-7; D is unresolved. CDR3 sequence (DNA): TGTGCCAGCGGGTACCCCCCAGGCAGGCCCGGTCGGGAGCAGTACTTC. Encoded protein: CASGYPPGRPGREQYF.